This T cell receptor (beta chain) derives from a study of blood T cell repertoires in COVID-19. Authors' processing steps: Estimates of nucleated cell counts were drawn from the amplification of reference gene primers. Sequencing used immunoSEQ multiplex PCR; TCRdb keeps in-frame clones, though not all of them. That table furnishes V, J and clone size, whereas the DNA furnished D and trimming. The sample consists of about 140,000 clones, approximately 83% of them appearing once. Trimming took 2 bases from V and 2 from J; bases not matched to a gene: 4. Per the germline V gene, CDR1 is MNHNS and CDR2 is SASEGT. There are 15 residues in the CDR3.

The sequence was collected from a woman in her sixties or seventies with acute or convalescent COVID-19. The V gene is TRBV6-1, the J gene TRBJ2-3; 7 nucleotides line up with TRBD1. Material for sequencing was peripheral blood. For the CDR3, the DNA is TGTGCCAGCAGTGAACCGGGACAGCTCACAGATACGCAGTATTTT. This gives the protein CASSEPGQLTDTQYF.